A single sample gave rise to the 25 T cell receptor beta chains below, sequenced in a study of T cells in Graves' hyperthyroidism and ophthalmopathy. It was RNA transcripts that yielded the amplified TCR beta CDR3 regions. First-round RT-PCR with HTBI primers amplified the TCR CDR3 region. TCRdb independently ran MiXCR on the multiplex PCR reads; one entry per CDR3 protein. This sample has over 300,000 distinct CDR3 sequences, with about 15% found just once. The sample taken for sequencing was blood. These receptors were taken from a woman aged 55 to 70 with Graves' hyperthyroidism.

This clonotype was picked up a small number of times. The chain joins TRBV6-1 to TRBJ2-2, with 9 bases that match TRBD2. Germline-derived CDR1 and CDR2 are MNHNS and SASEGT. This CDR3 is 15 amino acids long. With 8 bases clipped from V and 6 bases from J, the junction kept 10 bases outside the gene matches. The CDR3 coding sequence is TGTGCCAGCGGCCCGGGACTAGCTTTCCCCGGGGAGCTGTTTTTT. Its protein is CASGPGLAFPGELFF.

The chain links TRBV18 to TRBJ2-3; 8 bases agree with TRBD2. From germline, CDR1 is KGHSH and CDR2 LQKENI. V was pared by 1 base and J by 7 bases, with 7 bases of the junction left unmatched. The CDR3 loop spans 15 amino acids. CDR3 bases: TGTGCCAGCTCACCACGAGCGGGAGAAGATAATACGCAGTATTTT. Translated: CASSPRAGEDNTQYF. The full variable domain, its missing parts supplied by reference TRBV18 and TRBJ2-3, is NAGVMQNPRHLVRRRGQEARLRCSPMKGHSHVYWYRQLPEEGLKFMVYLQKENIIDESGMPKERFSAEFPKEGPSILRIQQVVRGDSAAYFCASSPRAGEDNTQYFGPGTRLTVL.

Many counts were recorded for this clonotype. The chain links TRBV15 to TRBJ1-5; D may be TRBD1 (6 bases). CDR1 is LNHNV and CDR2 is YYDKDF in the germline V gene (reference sequence). The CDR3 runs to 14 residues. V shed 3 bases and J shed 7 bases, with 13 bases lying between them. The CDR3 loop is CATSRVYGGQPQHF. The CDR3 nucleotides are TGTGCCACCAGCAGGGTGTATGGGGGCCAGCCCCAGCATTTT. Looking up the rest from reference TRBV15 and TRBJ1-5 gives the full variable domain: DAMVIQNPRYQVTQFGKPVTLSCSQTLNHNVMYWYQQKSSQAPKLLFHYYDKDFNNEADTPDNFQSRRPNTSFCFLDIRSPGLGDTAMYLCATSRVYGGQPQHFGDGTRLSIL.

This clonotype showed up just a few times. This CDR3 is CSARERISTSSPLHF. CDR3 coding DNA: TGCAGTGCTAGAGAGCGTATTTCTACTTCTTCACCCCTCCACTTT. The J gene is TRBJ1-6, the V gene TRBV20-1; D uncertain. The CDR3 covers 15 residues. Germline V CDR1 and CDR2: DFQATT, SNEGSKA (reference sequence). With 0 bases removed from V and 9 bases from J, the gap between germline ends came to 15 bases.

Ten or more counts support this clonotype. The CDR3 protein is CASKASLYNEQFF. The CDR3 bases are TGTGCCAGCAAAGCATCTCTCTACAATGAGCAGTTCTTC. The chain employs TRBV2 and TRBJ2-1, with unresolved D. CDR3 length: 13 amino acids. The germline V and J ends were trimmed by 7 bases and 3 bases, with 10 bases remaining between them. Germline V gene lookup returns CDR1 SNHLY and CDR2 FYNNEI.

This clonotype was observed a few times. The chain uses TRBV5-8 and TRBJ2-3; a possible D gene is TRBD2 (5 bases). Germline V gene lookup returns CDR1 SGHTS and CDR2 YDEGEE. The CDR3 runs 15 residues. V lost 1 base and J 5 bases, leaving 14 bases between the germline ends. The CDR3 loop is CASSLRSGVGDTQYF. CDR3 in DNA: TGTGCCAGCAGCTTGAGGTCCGGGGTCGGAGATACGCAGTATTTT.

This clonotype was seen only once. This may be a read error: a much more frequent sequence differs by one nucleotide. In this CDR3 the conserved last residue, phenylalanine or tryptophan, is missing, so a read error is likely. The DNA for the CDR3 is TGCAGTGCTAGAAAACCCGGGACAGGGGAGATCTATGGCTACACCCTC. This codes for CSARKPGTGEIYGYTL. The chain joins TRBV20-1 to TRBJ1-2; 10 nucleotides match TRBD1. CDR1 and CDR2 from the germline V gene are DFQATT and SNEGSKA (reference sequence). There are 16 residues in the CDR3. V lost 2 bases, J lost 4 bases, and 10 bases stayed unmatched.

This clonotype has a count of ten or more. This sequence joins TRBV11-3 and TRBJ2-3; D is perhaps TRBD1 (6 bases). The CDR3 consists of 13 residues. The germline V and J ends were trimmed by 5 bases and 3 bases, with 9 bases remaining between them. The germline V gene encodes CDR1 SGHNT and CDR2 YENEEA. The CDR3 region is CASSTRGTDTQYF. Written as DNA, the CDR3 is TGTGCCAGCAGCACCAGGGGAACAGATACGCAGTATTTT.

This clonotype was seen repeatedly, ten times or more. This sequence joins TRBV18 and TRBJ2-7; D is possibly TRBD1 (6 bases). The germline gives CDR1 KGHSH, CDR2 LQKENI. V lost 8 bases to trimming and J lost 7 bases, with 21 bases between them. The CDR3 spans 14 residues. The CDR3 coding sequence is TGTGCCAGCGAGAACACCGGGACGCAGGGGGAGCAGTACTTC. This translates into CASENTGTQGEQYF.

This clonotype was recorded at least ten times. The J gene is TRBJ2-1, the V gene TRBV5-1; TRBD2 matches 7 bases. V lost 1 base and J lost 5; bases outside the gene matches: 6. This CDR3 spans 15 amino acids. Germline V gene sequence: CDR1 SGHRS, CDR2 YFSETQ. The CDR3 spells CASSLFQRGDNEQFF. For the CDR3, the DNA is TGCGCCAGCAGCTTGTTCCAGCGGGGCGACAATGAGCAGTTCTTC.

The table lists this clonotype with many counts. This chain joins TRBV27 and TRBJ2-7; a possible D gene is TRBD1 (5 bases). The germline V gene encodes CDR1 MNHEY and CDR2 SMNVEV (reference sequence). With 2 bases removed from V and 3 bases from J, the gap between germline ends came to 14 bases. The CDR3 totals 15 residues. CDR3 protein: CASSLKGVQGYEQYF. In nucleotides, the CDR3 is TGTGCCAGCAGTTTAAAAGGGGTTCAGGGCTACGAGCAGTACTTC.

This clonotype was detected ten times or more. The chain carries TRBV11-3 and TRBJ1-1, with D perhaps matching TRBD1 (5 bases). Germline values: CDR1 SGHNT, CDR2 YENEEA. Between the trimmed V and J ends, which lost 5 bases and 4 bases, there was a span of 17 bases. This CDR3 contains 15 residues. CDR3 region: CASSPTGERGTEAFF. CDR3 nucleotides: TGTGCCAGCAGCCCTACCGGCGAGAGGGGCACTGAAGCTTTCTTT.

This clonotype was observed at least ten times. The chain uses TRBV7-9 and TRBJ1-1; no reliable D call. V lost 5 bases and J lost 4, with 14 bases in between. The CDR3 is 14 amino acids. Germline CDR1 reads SEHNR; CDR2 reads FQNEAQ (reference sequence). The CDR3 protein is CASSDGNWGTEAFF. The CDR3 DNA sequence: TGTGCCAGCAGCGACGGGAATTGGGGCACTGAAGCTTTCTTT.

This clonotype was counted many times. V usage is TRBV7-9 and J usage is TRBJ2-7, with 10 positions matching TRBD2. CDR3 size: 16 residues. With 5 bases clipped from V and 2 bases from J, the junction kept 9 bases outside the gene matches. Looked up from germline, CDR1 is SEHNR and CDR2 is FQNEAQ (reference sequence). CDR3 residues: CASSPQRAGGTYEQYF. In DNA form, the CDR3 reads TGTGCCAGCAGCCCCCAAAGAGCGGGAGGGACCTACGAGCAGTACTTC. Combining the CDR3 with reference TRBV7-9 and TRBJ2-7 gives the whole variable domain DTGVSQNPRHKITKRGQNVTFRCDPISEHNRLYWYRQTLGQGPEFLTYFQNEAQLEKSRLLSDRFSAERPKGSFSTLEIQRTEQGDSAMYLCASSPQRAGGTYEQYFGPGTRLTVT.

This clonotype was recorded at least ten times. The chain recombines TRBV27 with TRBJ2-3; TRBD2 is a possible D gene (5 bases). This CDR3 is 14 amino acids long. Germline V gene lookup returns CDR1 MNHEY and CDR2 SMNVEV (reference sequence). Trimming shortened V by 5 bases and J by 8 bases, and 17 bases separated the two germline ends. Written as DNA, the CDR3 is TGTGCCAGCAGTGGTACCAACGCCGAGGGTACGCAGTATTTT. Residues: CASSGTNAEGTQYF.

This clonotype has more than one count but fewer than ten. One end of the junction varies from germline; a read error may be responsible. This sequence joins TRBV6-1 and TRBJ2-1; 9 positions match TRBD2. CDR3 length equals 15 residues. Germline assignment: CDR1 MNHNS and CDR2 SASEGT. The CDR3 is CASSPPGLATNGQFF. The DNA for the CDR3 is TGTGCCAGCAGTCCGCCCGGACTAGCGACGAATGGGCAGTTCTTC.

This clonotype was seen ten or more times. J is TRBJ1-3 and V is TRBV28, with a weak D call TRBD1 (6 bases). CDR3 length equals 16 residues. V lost 4 bases, J lost 2 bases, and 15 bases lay in between. The germline V gene has CDR1 MDHEN and CDR2 SYDVKM. CDR3 sequence (DNA): TGTGCCAGCAGTTCCCCCGGGCAGGGGACTGGAAACACCATATATTTT. Protein: CASSSPGQGTGNTIYF.

This clonotype was counted only a few times. The chain couples TRBV6-6 to TRBJ2-3; D not resolved. The CDR3 covers 15 residues. Germline assignment: CDR1 MNHNY and CDR2 SVGAGI (reference sequence). V was pared by 0 bases and J by 1 base, with 8 bases between. The CDR3 DNA is TGTGCCAGCAGTTACTCGGGAAGACGCACAGATACGCAGTATTTT. This sequence encodes CASSYSGRRTDTQYF.

The chain recombines TRBV28 with TRBJ2-1; 7 nucleotides agree with TRBD2. V was clipped by 3 bases and J by 4 bases; unmatched bases: 6. Germline V gene sequence: CDR1 MDHEN, CDR2 SYDVKM. The CDR3 totals 15 residues. The CDR3 sequence is CASSFRGRAYNEQFF. The CDR3 region has the DNA TGTGCCAGCAGTTTTAGAGGGAGGGCTTACAATGAGCAGTTCTTC.

This clonotype appeared many times. At one end, the junction sequence differs from germline, possibly due to a read error. J is TRBJ2-1 and V is TRBV5-1; D remains ambiguous. From germline, CDR1 is SGHRS and CDR2 YFSETQ. CDR3 length: 12 residues. This chain's CDR3 is CASSLNNNEQFF. CDR3 sequence (DNA): TGTGCCAGCAGCTTAAATAACAATGAGCAGTTCTTC.

This clonotype was picked up a small number of times. This rearrangement joins TRBV27 to TRBJ2-1; D could derive from TRBD1 or TRBD2 (6 bases each). The V gene lost 3 bases and the J gene lost 10 bases, with 19 bases spanning the gap. This CDR3 contains 15 residues. Germline CDR1 and CDR2: MNHEY and SMNVEV (reference sequence). CDR3 bases: TGTGCCAGCAGTTTCCCGGACCATCGGGGGCGAGAGCAGTTCTTC. Translating gives CASSFPDHRGREQFF.

This clonotype occurred many times. The gene calls are TRBV6-5 and TRBJ2-7, with D perhaps matching TRBD2 (7 bases). Trimming shortened V by 0 bases and J by 3 bases, and 12 bases separated the two germline ends. Germline V gene data show CDR1 as MNHEY and CDR2 as SVGAGI. This CDR3 has 15 residues. The CDR3 nucleotides read TGTGCCAGCAGTTACTCGGCGGGGGCAAGCTACGAGCAGTACTTC. It yields the protein CASSYSAGASYEQYF.

The sample holds many counts of this clonotype. The V and J genes are TRBV7-6 and TRBJ2-5; 11 bases align to TRBD2. V lost 2 bases to trimming and J lost 3 bases; unmatched junction nucleotides: 2. The CDR3 consists of 15 residues. Looked up from germline, CDR1 is SGHVS and CDR2 is FNYEAQ. The CDR3 bases are TGTGCCAGCAGCTTATCGGGACTAGCGGAAGAGACCCAGTACTTC. This codes for CASSLSGLAEETQYF.

A few counts support this clonotype. The rearrangement uses TRBV11-2 and TRBJ2-2; a possible D gene is TRBD2 (5 bases). The CDR3 is made up of 15 amino acids. Trimming took 5 bases from V and 6 from J, leaving 16 bases between them. Germline-derived CDR1 and CDR2 are SGHAT and FQNNGV. The CDR3 nucleotides read TGTGCCAGCAGCGCGCGCACTGACGGGGCCGGGGAGCTGTTTTTT. This encodes CASSARTDGAGELFF.

At least ten counts were recorded for this clonotype. This chain connects TRBV24-1 to TRBJ2-2, with TRBD2 matching 7 bases. V shed 6 bases and J 0 bases; nucleotides not matched to a gene: 6. This CDR3 has 16 amino acids. The germline gives CDR1 KGHDR, CDR2 SFDVKD. CDR3: CATSLAEIANTGELFF. CDR3 nucleotide sequence: TGTGCCACCAGTCTAGCGGAGATCGCGAACACCGGGGAGCTGTTTTTT.